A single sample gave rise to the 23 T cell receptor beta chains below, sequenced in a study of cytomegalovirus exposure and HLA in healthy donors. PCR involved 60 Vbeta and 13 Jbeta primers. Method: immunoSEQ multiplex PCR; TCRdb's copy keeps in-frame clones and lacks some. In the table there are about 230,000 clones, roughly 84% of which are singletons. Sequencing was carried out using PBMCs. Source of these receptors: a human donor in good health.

CDR3 loop: CASDRGPHEQYF. The CDR3 DNA sequence: TGTGCCAGCGACAGGGGGCCACACGAGCAGTACTTC. The chain combines TRBV7-3 with TRBJ2-7; TRBD1 aligns across 10 bases. V lost 8 bases to trimming and J lost 5 bases; unmatched junction nucleotides: 3. The CDR3 is 12 amino acids. CDR1 and CDR2 from the germline V gene are SGHTA and FQGTGA.

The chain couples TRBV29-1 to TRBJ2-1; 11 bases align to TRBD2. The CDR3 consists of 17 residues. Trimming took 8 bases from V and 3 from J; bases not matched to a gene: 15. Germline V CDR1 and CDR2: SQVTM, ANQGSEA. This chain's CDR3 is CSHLGGTGLAGYNEQFF. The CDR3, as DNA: TGCAGCCATTTAGGGGGGACTGGACTAGCGGGCTACAATGAGCAGTTCTTC.

The CDR3 DNA sequence: TGTGCCAGCAATCCCGAACTCCTAAAGAGAGAGACCCAGTACTTC. Its translation is CASNPELLKRETQYF. The gene calls are TRBV6-7 and TRBJ2-5; D uncertain. TRBV6-7 is an ORF, with its function uncertain. The CDR3 spans 15 residues. Trimming stripped 7 bases from V and 4 bases from J, with 19 bases between.

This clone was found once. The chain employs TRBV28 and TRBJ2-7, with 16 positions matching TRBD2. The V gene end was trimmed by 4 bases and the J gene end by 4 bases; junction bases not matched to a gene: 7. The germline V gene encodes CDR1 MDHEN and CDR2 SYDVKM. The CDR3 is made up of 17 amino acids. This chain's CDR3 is CASSSGTSGRAGYEQYF. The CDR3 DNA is TGTGCCAGCAGTTCCGGGACTAGCGGGAGGGCCGGGTACGAGCAGTACTTC.

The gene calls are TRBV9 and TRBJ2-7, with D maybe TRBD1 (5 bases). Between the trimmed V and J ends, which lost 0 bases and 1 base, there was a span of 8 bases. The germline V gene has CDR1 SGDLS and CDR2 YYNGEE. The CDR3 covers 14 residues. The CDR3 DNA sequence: TGTGCCAGCAGCGTAGAACAGGCTTCCTACGAGCAGTACTTC. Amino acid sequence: CASSVEQASYEQYF.

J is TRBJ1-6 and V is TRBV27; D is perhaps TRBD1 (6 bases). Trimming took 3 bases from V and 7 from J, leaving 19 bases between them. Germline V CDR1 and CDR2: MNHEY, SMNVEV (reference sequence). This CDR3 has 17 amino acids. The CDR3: CASSFRGRGYFNSPLHF. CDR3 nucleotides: TGTGCCAGCAGTTTCAGGGGCCGAGGATACTTCAATTCACCCCTCCACTTT.

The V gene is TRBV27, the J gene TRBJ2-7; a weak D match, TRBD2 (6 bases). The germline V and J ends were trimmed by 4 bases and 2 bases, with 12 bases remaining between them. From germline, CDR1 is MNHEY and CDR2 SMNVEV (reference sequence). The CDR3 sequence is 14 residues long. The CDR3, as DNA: TGTGCCAGCAGTTCCCCGGGACTTCCCTACGAGCAGTACTTC. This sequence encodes CASSSPGLPYEQYF.

Written as DNA, the CDR3 is TGTGCCAGCTCACCAGGCGGGGTTCGAACTAATGAAAAACTGTTTTTT. This gives the protein CASSPGGVRTNEKLFF. The chain links TRBV18 to TRBJ1-4; no clear D. The CDR3 extends over 16 amino acids. The V gene's germline CDR1 is KGHSH and CDR2 LQKENI. Trimming removed 2 bases from V and 1 base from J, with 11 bases in between.

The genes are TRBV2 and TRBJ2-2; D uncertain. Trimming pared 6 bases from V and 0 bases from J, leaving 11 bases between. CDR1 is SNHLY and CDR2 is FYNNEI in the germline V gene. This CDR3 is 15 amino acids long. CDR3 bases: TGTGCCAGCAGGGGCCCGACAACGAACACCGGGGAGCTGTTTTTT. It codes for CASRGPTTNTGELFF.

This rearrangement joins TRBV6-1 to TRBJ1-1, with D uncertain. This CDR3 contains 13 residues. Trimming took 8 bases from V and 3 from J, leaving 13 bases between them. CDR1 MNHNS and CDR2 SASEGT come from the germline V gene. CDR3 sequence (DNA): TGTGCCAGCGGTCTAAACAGTCACACTGAAGCTTTCTTT. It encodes CASGLNSHTEAFF.

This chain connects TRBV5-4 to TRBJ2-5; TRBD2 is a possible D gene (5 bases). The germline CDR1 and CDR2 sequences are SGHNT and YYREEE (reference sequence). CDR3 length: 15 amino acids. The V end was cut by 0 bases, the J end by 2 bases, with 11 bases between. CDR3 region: CASSLATSIQETQYF. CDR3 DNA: TGTGCCAGCAGCTTGGCAACTAGTATTCAAGAGACCCAGTACTTC.

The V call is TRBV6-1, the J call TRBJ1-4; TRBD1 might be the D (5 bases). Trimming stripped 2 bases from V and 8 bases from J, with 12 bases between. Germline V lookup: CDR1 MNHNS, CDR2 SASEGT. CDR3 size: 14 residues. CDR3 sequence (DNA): TGTGCCAGCAGTGAAACGACAGTGGGAGAAAAACTGTTTTTT. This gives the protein CASSETTVGEKLFF.

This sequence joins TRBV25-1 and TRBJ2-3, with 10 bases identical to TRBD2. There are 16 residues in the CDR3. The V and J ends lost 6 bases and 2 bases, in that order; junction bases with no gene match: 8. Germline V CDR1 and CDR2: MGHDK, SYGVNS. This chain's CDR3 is CASSVTSGINTDTQYF. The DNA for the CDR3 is TGTGCCAGCAGCGTAACTAGCGGGATAAACACAGATACGCAGTATTTT.

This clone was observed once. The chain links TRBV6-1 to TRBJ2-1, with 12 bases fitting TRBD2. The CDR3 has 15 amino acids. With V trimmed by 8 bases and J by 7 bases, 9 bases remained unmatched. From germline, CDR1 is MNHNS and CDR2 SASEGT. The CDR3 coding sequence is TGTGCCAGCGGAAGACTAGCGGGAGCTCGAAATGAGCAGTTCTTC. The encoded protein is CASGRLAGARNEQFF.

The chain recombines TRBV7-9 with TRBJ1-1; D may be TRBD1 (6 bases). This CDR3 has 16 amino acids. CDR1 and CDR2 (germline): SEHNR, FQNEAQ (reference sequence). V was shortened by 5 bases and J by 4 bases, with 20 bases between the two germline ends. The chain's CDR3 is CASSRGGASSGTEAFF. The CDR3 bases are TGTGCCAGCAGCAGAGGGGGGGCCAGTTCTGGCACTGAAGCTTTCTTT. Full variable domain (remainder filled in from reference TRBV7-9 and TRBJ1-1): DTGVSQNPRHKITKRGQNVTFRCDPISEHNRLYWYRQTLGQGPEFLTYFQNEAQLEKSRLLSDRFSAERPKGSFSTLEIQRTEQGDSAMYLCASSRGGASSGTEAFFGQGTRLTVV.

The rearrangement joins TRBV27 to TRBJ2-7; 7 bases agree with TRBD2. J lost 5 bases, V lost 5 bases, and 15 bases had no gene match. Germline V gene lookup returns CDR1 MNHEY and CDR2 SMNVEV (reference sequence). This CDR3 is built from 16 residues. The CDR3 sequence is CASSMGLGGFRDEQYF. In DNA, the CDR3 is TGTGCCAGCAGTATGGGGCTGGGGGGGTTTAGGGACGAGCAGTACTTC.

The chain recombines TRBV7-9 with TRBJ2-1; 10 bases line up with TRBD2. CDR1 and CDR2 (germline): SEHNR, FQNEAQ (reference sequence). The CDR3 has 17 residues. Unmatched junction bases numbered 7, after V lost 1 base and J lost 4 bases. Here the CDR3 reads CASSLVVAGGQYNEQFF. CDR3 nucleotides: TGTGCCAGCAGCTTAGTGGTAGCGGGAGGACAGTACAATGAGCAGTTCTTC.

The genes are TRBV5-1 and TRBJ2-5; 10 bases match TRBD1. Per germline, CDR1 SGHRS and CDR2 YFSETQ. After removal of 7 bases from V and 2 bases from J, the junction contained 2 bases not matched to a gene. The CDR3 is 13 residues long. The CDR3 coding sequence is TGCGCCAGCGGACAGGGGGGTCAAGAGACCCAGTACTTC. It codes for CASGQGGQETQYF.

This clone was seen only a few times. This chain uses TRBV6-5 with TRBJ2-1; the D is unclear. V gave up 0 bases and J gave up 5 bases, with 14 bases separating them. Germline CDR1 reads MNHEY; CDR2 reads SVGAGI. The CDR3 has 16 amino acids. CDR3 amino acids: CASSYSVRPRDNEQFF. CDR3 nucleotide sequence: TGTGCCAGCAGTTACTCAGTTCGGCCTAGAGACAATGAGCAGTTCTTC.

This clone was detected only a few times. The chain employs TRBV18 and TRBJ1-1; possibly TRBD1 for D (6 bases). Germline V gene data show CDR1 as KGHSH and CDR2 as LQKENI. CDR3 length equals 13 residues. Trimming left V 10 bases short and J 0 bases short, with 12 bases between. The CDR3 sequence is CATLQGMNTEAFF. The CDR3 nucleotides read TGTGCCACCTTGCAGGGGATGAACACTGAAGCTTTCTTT.

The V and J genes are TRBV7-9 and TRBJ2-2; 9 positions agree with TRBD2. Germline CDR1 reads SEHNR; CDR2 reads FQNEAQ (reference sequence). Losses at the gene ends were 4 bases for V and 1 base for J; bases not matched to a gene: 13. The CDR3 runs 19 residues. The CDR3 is CASSSRAGGISENTGELFF. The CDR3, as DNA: TGTGCCAGCAGCTCCAGAGCGGGGGGAATATCGGAGAACACCGGGGAGCTGTTTTTT.

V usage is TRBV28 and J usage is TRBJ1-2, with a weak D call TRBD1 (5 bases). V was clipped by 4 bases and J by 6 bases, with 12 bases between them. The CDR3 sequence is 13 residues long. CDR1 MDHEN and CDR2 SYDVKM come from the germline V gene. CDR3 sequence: CASSSGTPNGYTF. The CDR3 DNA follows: TGTGCCAGCAGTTCCGGGACTCCGAATGGCTACACCTTC.

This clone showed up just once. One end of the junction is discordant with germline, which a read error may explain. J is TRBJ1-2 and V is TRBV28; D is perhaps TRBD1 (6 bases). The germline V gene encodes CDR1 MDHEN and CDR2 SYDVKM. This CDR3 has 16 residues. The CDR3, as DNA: TGTGCCAGCAGTTTAGTAAGGGGGGTGGGGGACTACGGCTACACCTTC. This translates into CASSLVRGVGDYGYTF.